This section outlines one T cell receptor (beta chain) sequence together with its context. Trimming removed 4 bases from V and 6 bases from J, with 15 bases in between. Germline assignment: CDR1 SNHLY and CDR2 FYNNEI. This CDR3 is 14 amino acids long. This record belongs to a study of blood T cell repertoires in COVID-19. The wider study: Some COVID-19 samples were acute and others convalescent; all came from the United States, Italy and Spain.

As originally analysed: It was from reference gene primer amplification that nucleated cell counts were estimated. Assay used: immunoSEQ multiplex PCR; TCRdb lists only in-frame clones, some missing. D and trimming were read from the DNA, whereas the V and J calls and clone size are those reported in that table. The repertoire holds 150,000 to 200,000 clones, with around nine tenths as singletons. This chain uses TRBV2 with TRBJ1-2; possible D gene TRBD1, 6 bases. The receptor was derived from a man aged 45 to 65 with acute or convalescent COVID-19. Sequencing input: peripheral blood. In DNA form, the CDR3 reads TGTGCCAGCAGTGCCAGGACAGACTCGCATGGCTACACCTTC. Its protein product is CASSARTDSHGYTF.